This TCR beta chain was documented in a study of blood T cell repertoires in COVID-19. Measured with immunoSEQ multiplex PCR; TCRdb has only the in-frame clones, and not every one. The sample holds 400,000 to 500,000 clones, 80% to 90% seen once. This CDR3 region has 14 residues. The V segment lost 10 bases and the J segment 5 bases; nucleotides outside the gene matches: 7. Germline CDR1 is MRHNA and CDR2 is SNTAGT. This clonotype was obtained from a woman aged 30 to 39 with active or convalescent COVID-19. The rearrangement uses TRBV6-4 and TRBJ2-1; TRBD2 matches 11 bases. Source material: peripheral blood. CDR3 region: CANQLAGVHNEQFF. The DNA of the CDR3 is TGTGCCAACCAACTAGCGGGGGTTCACAATGAGCAGTTCTTC.